Sequencing of this TCR beta chain was carried out in a study of T cells after posttransplantation cyclophosphamide. Profiling relied on immunoSEQ multiplex PCR, and the TCRdb table lists in-frame clones only, not all of them. Altogether tens of thousands of clones were found in the sample, and no singletons occur. Study conclusions and caveats: Blood and skin or GI T cell repertoires showed limited TRB overlap. Donor-recipient repertoire similarity was low at 1-2 months, rising over year one.

This clone was seen many times. Antigen: not known. Per the germline V gene, CDR1 is SGHNT and CDR2 is YYREEE (reference sequence). V dropped 1 base and J dropped 4; count of bases not matched to a gene: 9. This CDR3 has 18 amino acids. This related bone marrow graft donor gave peripheral blood on the day of marrow donation. The chain uses TRBV5-4 and TRBJ2-7, with 15 bases lining up with TRBD2. The receptor's source is a woman in her sixties or seventies in good health, CMV-negative, and a related stem cell transplant donor. Sequenced sample: PBMCs. The CDR3 coding sequence is TGTGCCAGCAGCTTGAGGAGCCCGGGACTAGCGGGAGGTTACGAGCAGTACTTC. It yields the protein CASSLRSPGLAGGYEQYF.